Listed below are T cell receptor beta chains from one sample, sequenced in a study of blood T cell repertoires in COVID-19. Profiled with immunoSEQ multiplex PCR; TCRdb holds only in-frame clones, not every one. The sample includes 150,000 to 200,000 clones, around three quarters of them seen just once. The sample comprised PBMCs or T cells enriched from blood (not recorded which). Source of these receptors: a woman between 50 and 59 years old with acute COVID-19. Both conserved end residues are part of each CDR3. The D gene is left open where the match is weak. Part of the rows lack a size; the others show once, few, many or a class for expanded clones.

clone size,J gene,V gene,D gene,CDR3 DNA,CDR3 protein
-,TRBJ1-6,TRBV7-9,TRBD1,TGTGCCAGCAGCCGAGACAGGGGGCGCCTGACTTTCATCCATTCACCCCTCCACTTT,CASSRDRGRLTFIHSPLHF
-,TRBJ1-1,TRBV7-6,-,TGTGCCAGCAGCCCCCGTTCAGGGGAAACCTCCACTGAAGCTTTCTTT,CASSPRSGETSTEAFF
-,TRBJ2-3,TRBV6-5,TRBD2,TGTGCCAGCAGGCAACGGGGGGTCGACACAGATACGCAGTATTTT,CASRQRGVDTDTQYF
-,TRBJ1-5,TRBV28,-,TGTGCCAGCAGTTTACCCCACAGGGTCGGGCAGCCCCAGCATTTT,CASSLPHRVGQPQHF
many,TRBJ1-1,TRBV7-8,-,TGTGCCAGCAGTCTTAGACCGCGCGGGATGAACACTGAAGCTTTCTTT,CASSLRPRGMNTEAFF
-,TRBJ2-5,TRBV2,-,TGTGCCAGCGAACGGGACACCCAAGAGACCCAGTACTTC,CASERDTQETQYF
-,TRBJ1-2,TRBV9,-,TGTGCCAGCACCCGGGACACCGACTATGGCTACACCTTC,CASTRDTDYGYTF
-,TRBJ1-3,TRBV18,TRBD1,TGTGCCAGCTCACTCGACAGGGATGCAGGAAACACCATATATTTT,CASSLDRDAGNTIYF
-,TRBJ2-3,TRBV11-2,-,TGTGCCAGCAGCCTAGCGGGGACAGGGTGGGATACGCAGTATTTT,CASSLAGTGWDTQYF
-,TRBJ2-5,TRBV11-2,TRBD2,TGTGCCAGCAGACCTCCTAGCGGGTGGACCCAAGAGACCCAGTACTTC,CASRPPSGWTQETQYF
-,TRBJ1-2,TRBV7-2,-,TGTGCCAGCAGCTTACAGCGGACGCCCGGGTATGGCTACACCTTC,CASSLQRTPGYGYTF
-,TRBJ2-5,TRBV4-3,-,TGCGCCAGCAGCCAAGAGAGGGGGGAGACCCAGTACTTC,CASSQERGETQYF
few,TRBJ1-1,TRBV6-6,-,TGTGCCAGCAAGAACCGGGACACTATGAACACTGAAGCTTTCTTT,CASKNRDTMNTEAFF
-,TRBJ1-6,TRBV5-1,TRBD1,TGCGCCAGCAGCCTAACAGGGGCGAATTCACCCCTCCACTTT,CASSLTGANSPLHF
-,TRBJ1-3,TRBV18,-,TGTGCCAGCTCACCACGCGACTACCCCTCGGGAAACACCATATATTTT,CASSPRDYPSGNTIYF
-,TRBJ1-1,TRBV6-4,TRBD1,TGTGCCAGCAGTGACACGGACAGGCTAACTGAAGCTTTCTTT,CASSDTDRLTEAFF
-,TRBJ2-2,TRBV9,TRBD2,TGTGCCAGCAGCCCGTATCTTAGCGGGGGGACAAACACCGGGGAGCTGTTTTTT,CASSPYLSGGTNTGELFF
many,TRBJ1-1,TRBV5-8,-,TGTGCCAGCAGCTTGGGGTCAGGGTTTTTGATGAACACTGAAGCTTTCTTT,CASSLGSGFLMNTEAFF
-,TRBJ1-6,TRBV10-3,-,TGTGCCATCAGTGAGGACAGGTCTAATTCACCCCTCCACTTT,CAISEDRSNSPLHF
-,TRBJ1-2,TRBV28,TRBD1,TGTGCCAGCAGCAAGGGACAGAGGGGGAATGGCTACACCTTC,CASSKGQRGNGYTF
-,TRBJ1-4,TRBV30,-,TGTGCCTGGAGCGCGGTAGGGGTAAGAGAAAAACTGTTTTTT,CAWSAVGVREKLFF
once,TRBJ1-5,TRBV7-2,TRBD1,TGTGCCAGCAGCTCGTGGACAGGGGGGGTGCAGCCCCAGCATTTT,CASSSWTGGVQPQHF
few,TRBJ2-1,TRBV7-3,-,TGTGCCAGCAGCGTACGCGCGAACTACAATGAGCAGTTCTTC,CASSVRANYNEQFF
-,TRBJ1-2,TRBV6-2/TRBV6-3,-,TGTGCCAGCAGTTTTAACAGACAGCACTATGGCTACACCTTC,CASSFNRQHYGYTF
-,TRBJ2-3,TRBV6-5,TRBD2,TGTGCCAGCAGTCTAGCGGGGGGATCAAATACGCAGTATTTT,CASSLAGGSNTQYF
-,TRBJ1-5,TRBV2,-,TGTGCCAGCAGTTACCGGGGTAGCAATCAGCCCCAGCATTTT,CASSYRGSNQPQHF